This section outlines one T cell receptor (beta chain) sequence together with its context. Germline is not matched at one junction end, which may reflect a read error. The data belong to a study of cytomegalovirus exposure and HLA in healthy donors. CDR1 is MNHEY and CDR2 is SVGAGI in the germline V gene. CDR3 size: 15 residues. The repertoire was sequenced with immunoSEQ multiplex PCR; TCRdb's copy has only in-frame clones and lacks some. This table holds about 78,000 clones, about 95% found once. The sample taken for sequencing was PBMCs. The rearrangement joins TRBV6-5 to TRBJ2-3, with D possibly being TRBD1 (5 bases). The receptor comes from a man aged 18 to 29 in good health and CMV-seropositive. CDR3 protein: CAGSTQGSSTDTQYF. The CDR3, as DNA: TGTGCCGGCAGCACGCAGGGCTCTAGCACAGATACGCAGTATTTT.